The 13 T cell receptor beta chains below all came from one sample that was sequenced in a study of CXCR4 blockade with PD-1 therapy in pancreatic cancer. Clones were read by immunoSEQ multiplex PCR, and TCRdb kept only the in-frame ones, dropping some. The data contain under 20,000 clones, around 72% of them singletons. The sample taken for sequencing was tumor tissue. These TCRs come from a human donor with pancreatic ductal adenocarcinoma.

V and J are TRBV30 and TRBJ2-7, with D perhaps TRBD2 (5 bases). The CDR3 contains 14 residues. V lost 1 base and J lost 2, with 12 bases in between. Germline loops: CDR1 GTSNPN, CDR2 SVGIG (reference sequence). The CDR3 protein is CAWSEGYGAYEQYF. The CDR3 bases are TGTGCCTGGAGTGAGGGTTACGGGGCCTACGAGCAGTACTTC.

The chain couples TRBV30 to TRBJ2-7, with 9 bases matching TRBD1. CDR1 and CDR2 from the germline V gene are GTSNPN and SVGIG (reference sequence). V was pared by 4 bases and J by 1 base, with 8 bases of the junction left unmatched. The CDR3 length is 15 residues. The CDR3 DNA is TGTGCCTGGATGGCGGACAGGGGACCATCCTACGAGCAGTACTTC. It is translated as CAWMADRGPSYEQYF.

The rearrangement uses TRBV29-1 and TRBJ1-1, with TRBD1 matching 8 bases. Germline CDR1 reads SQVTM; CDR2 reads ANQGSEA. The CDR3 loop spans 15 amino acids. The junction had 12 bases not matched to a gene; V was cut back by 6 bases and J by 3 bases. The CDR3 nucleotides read TGCAGCGTGACAGGAGGACAGGGCGGGGACACTGAAGCTTTCTTT. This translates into CSVTGGQGGDTEAFF. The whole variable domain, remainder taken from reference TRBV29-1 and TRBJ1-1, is SAVISQKPSRDICQRGTSLTIQCQVDSQVTMMFWYRQQPGQSLTLIATANQGSEATYESGFVIDKFPISRPNLTFSTLTVSNMSPEDSSIYLCSVTGGQGGDTEAFFGQGTRLTVV.

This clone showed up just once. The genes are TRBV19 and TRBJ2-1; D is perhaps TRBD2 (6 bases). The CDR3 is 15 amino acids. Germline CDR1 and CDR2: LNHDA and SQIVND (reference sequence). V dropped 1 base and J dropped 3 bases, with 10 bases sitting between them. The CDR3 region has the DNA TGTGCCAGTAGTATAGTAGGAGGGATCTACAATGAGCAGTTCTTC. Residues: CASSIVGGIYNEQFF.

The CDR3 region has the DNA TGTGCCACCAGCAGAGGTCCGGGAGGGGCGTACAATGAGCAGTTCTTC. It encodes CATSRGPGGAYNEQFF. The chain joins TRBV15 to TRBJ2-1, with 8 bases that match TRBD2. V lost 1 base and J lost 4; bases outside the gene matches: 6. The germline V gene has CDR1 LNHNV and CDR2 YYDKDF (reference sequence). The CDR3 runs to 16 residues.

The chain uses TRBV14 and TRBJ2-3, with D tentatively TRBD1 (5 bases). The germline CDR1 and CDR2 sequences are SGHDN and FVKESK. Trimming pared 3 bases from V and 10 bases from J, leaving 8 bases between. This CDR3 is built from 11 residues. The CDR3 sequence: CASSQGRAQYF. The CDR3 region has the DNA TGTGCCAGCAGCCAGGGGCGAGCGCAGTATTTT.

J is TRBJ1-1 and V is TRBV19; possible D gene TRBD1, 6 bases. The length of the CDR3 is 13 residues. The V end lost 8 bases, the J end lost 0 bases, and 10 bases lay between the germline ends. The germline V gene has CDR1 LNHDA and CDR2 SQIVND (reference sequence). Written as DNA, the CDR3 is TGTGCCAGTGGATACAGGGTGAACACTGAAGCTTTCTTT. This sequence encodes CASGYRVNTEAFF.

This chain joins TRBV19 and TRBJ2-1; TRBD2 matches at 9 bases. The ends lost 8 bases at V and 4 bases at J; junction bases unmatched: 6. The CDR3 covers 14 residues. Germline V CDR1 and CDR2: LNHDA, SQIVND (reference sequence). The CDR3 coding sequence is TGTGCCAGTCAGGGGCTAGCGGGGTACAATGAGCAGTTCTTC. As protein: CASQGLAGYNEQFF. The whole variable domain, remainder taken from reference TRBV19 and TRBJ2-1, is DGGITQSPKYLFRKEGQNVTLSCEQNLNHDAMYWYRQDPGQGLRLIYYSQIVNDFQKGDIAEGYSVSREKKESFPLTVTSAQKNPTAFYLCASQGLAGYNEQFFGPGTRLTVL.

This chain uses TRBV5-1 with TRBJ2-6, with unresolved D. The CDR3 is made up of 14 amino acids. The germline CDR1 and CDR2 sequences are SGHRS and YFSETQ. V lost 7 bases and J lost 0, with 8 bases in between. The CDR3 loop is CASLDNSGANVLTF. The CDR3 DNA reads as TGCGCCAGCTTAGATAACTCTGGGGCCAACGTCCTGACTTTC.

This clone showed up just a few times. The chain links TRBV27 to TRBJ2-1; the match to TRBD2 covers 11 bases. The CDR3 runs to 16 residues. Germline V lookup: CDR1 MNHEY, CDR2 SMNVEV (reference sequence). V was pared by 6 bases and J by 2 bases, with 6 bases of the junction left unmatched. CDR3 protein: CASSPTSGRPYNEQFF. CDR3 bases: TGTGCCAGCAGCCCTACTAGCGGGAGACCCTACAATGAGCAGTTCTTC.

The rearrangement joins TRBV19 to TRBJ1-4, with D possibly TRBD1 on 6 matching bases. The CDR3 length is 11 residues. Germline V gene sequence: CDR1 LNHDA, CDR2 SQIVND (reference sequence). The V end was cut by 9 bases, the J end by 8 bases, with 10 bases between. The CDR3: CASQQGEKLFF. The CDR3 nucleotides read TGTGCCAGCCAACAGGGAGAAAAACTGTTTTTT.

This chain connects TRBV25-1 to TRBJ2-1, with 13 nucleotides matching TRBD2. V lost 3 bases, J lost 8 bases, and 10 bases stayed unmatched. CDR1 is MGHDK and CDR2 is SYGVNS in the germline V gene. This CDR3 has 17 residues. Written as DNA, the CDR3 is TGTGCCAGCAGTGACCAGGGACTAGCGGGACCGCAGGATGAGCAGTTCTTC. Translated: CASSDQGLAGPQDEQFF. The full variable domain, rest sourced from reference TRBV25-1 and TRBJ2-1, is EADIYQTPRYLVIGTGKKITLECSQTMGHDKMYWYQQDPGMELHLIHYSYGVNSTEKGDLSSESTVSRIRTEHFPLTLESARPSHTSQYLCASSDQGLAGPQDEQFFGPGTRLTVL.

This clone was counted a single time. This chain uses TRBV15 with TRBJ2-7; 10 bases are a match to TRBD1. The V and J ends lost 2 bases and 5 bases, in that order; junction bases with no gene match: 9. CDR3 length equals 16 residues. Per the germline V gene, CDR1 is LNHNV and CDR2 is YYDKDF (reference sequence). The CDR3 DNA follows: TGTGCCACCAGCAGACGACCGGGACAGGGGCTACACGAGCAGTACTTC. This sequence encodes CATSRRPGQGLHEQYF.